The T cell receptor beta chain under discussion was sequenced for a study of radiotherapy plus CTLA-4 blockade in lung cancer. Study-level information: With 31% of patients having disease control, objective responses were seen in less than 20%.

Trimming took 0 bases from V and 1 from J, leaving 4 bases between them. CDR1 and CDR2 from the germline V gene are SGHRS and YFSETQ. This CDR3 is built from 13 residues. Study-level points and caveats: After radiotherapy and ipilimumab, tumor-derived clones expanded in peripheral blood. Interferon-beta and early blood T cell clone dynamics reportedly predicted response best.

Produced via immunoSEQ multiplex PCR; TCRdb's table is partial and in-frame only. The repertoire holds roughly 44,000 clones, 76% seen once, with over 8.5% in the top ten. On this clone: What it recognizes is unknown.

The rearrangement links TRBV5-1 to TRBJ1-1, with no clear D. The sample here was peripheral blood, taken from a patient treated with radiotherapy plus ipilimumab. The receptor was isolated from a human donor with non-small cell lung cancer who had stable disease on radiotherapy plus ipilimumab. For the CDR3, the DNA is TGCGCCAGCAGCTTGGGAGAGAACACTGAAGCTTTCTTT. Its translation: CASSLGENTEAFF.